Below are 24 T cell receptor beta chains sequenced from a single sample in a study of pediatric ulcerative colitis. Sequenced by immunoSEQ multiplex PCR; TCRdb stores in-frame clones only, minus some. The sample lists tens of thousands of clones, around 87% occurring once. The source material was blood. The receptors were gathered from a boy between 10 and 17 years old who was a control in a study of pediatric ulcerative colitis.

The chain employs TRBV4-3 and TRBJ1-4; D is uncertain. Trimming took 3 bases from V and 14 from J, leaving 16 bases between them. Germline CDR1 LGHNA, CDR2 YSLEER. This CDR3 region has 13 residues. The CDR3 DNA is TGCGCCAGCAGCCAGTCGAATGGGTTGGGGCTGTTTTTT. As protein: CASSQSNGLGLFF.

This clone is a singleton in its sample. The chain is built from TRBV6-5 and TRBJ2-5; D may be TRBD1 (5 bases). This CDR3 has 13 amino acids. V was shortened by 2 bases and J by 5 bases, with 9 bases between the two germline ends. Germline V gene lookup returns CDR1 MNHEY and CDR2 SVGAGI. The DNA of the CDR3 is TGTGCCAGCAGTTACAAGGGGCGGGAGACCCAGTACTTC. It encodes CASSYKGRETQYF.

J is TRBJ2-5 and V is TRBV10-3; D unresolved. V was clipped by 0 bases and J by 5 bases, with 4 bases between them. This CDR3 comprises 12 residues. The germline gives CDR1 ENHRY, CDR2 SYGVKD. The CDR3 region has the DNA TGTGCCATCAGTGAGTCAGGGGAGACCCAGTACTTC. Translating it yields CAISESGETQYF.

V gene TRBV6-8 combines with J gene TRBJ1-1; possibly TRBD1 for D (6 bases). This CDR3 has 14 amino acids. The ends were cut back, 5 bases at V and 2 bases at J, with 12 bases in the middle. Germline V lookup: CDR1 MNHGY, CDR2 SAAAGT. This CDR3 reads CASSPDGTNTEAFF. CDR3 coding DNA: TGTGCCAGCAGTCCCGACGGGACAAACACTGAAGCTTTCTTT.

The genes are TRBV6-5 and TRBJ2-5; weak D call: TRBD1 (5 bases). Germline V gene sequence: CDR1 MNHEY, CDR2 SVGAGI. V lost 6 bases, J lost 1 base, and 9 bases lay in between. The CDR3 runs 13 residues. CDR3 DNA sequence: TGTGCCAGCAGCCCAGGGTTCCAAGAGACCCAGTACTTC. Protein: CASSPGFQETQYF.

There are a few counts of this clone. This chain uses TRBV19 with TRBJ2-2; 7 nucleotides agree with TRBD1. Germline loops: CDR1 LNHDA, CDR2 SQIVND (reference sequence). This CDR3 contains 17 residues. The V and J ends lost 5 bases and 2 bases, in that order; junction bases with no gene match: 11. CDR3 loop: CASSQRRTGDNTGELFF. The CDR3 nucleotides read TGTGCCAGTAGTCAGCGTCGGACAGGAGATAACACCGGGGAGCTGTTTTTT.

This clone was seen a single time. The chain has TRBV5-1 and TRBJ1-2; D not certain. Germline lookup yields CDR1 SGHRS and CDR2 YFSETQ. V lost 0 bases and J lost 1, with 4 bases in between. The CDR3 totals 13 residues. CDR3 DNA sequence: TGCGCCAGCAGCTTGGGACTTAACTATGGCTACACCTTC. It yields the protein CASSLGLNYGYTF. Based on the CDR3 plus reference TRBV5-1 and TRBJ1-2, the full variable domain is KAGVTQTPRYLIKTRGQQVTLSCSPISGHRSVSWYQQTPGQGLQFLFEYFSETQRNKGNFPGRFSGRQFSNSRSEMNVSTLELGDSALYLCASSLGLNYGYTFGSGTRLTVV.

The genes are TRBV7-2 and TRBJ2-1, with 11 nucleotides matching TRBD2. CDR1 is SGHTA and CDR2 is FQGNSA in the germline V gene. This CDR3 spans 15 amino acids. The J segment lost 8 bases and the V segment lost 5 bases, leaving 8 bases of the junction unmatched. Here the CDR3 DNA reads TGTGCCAGCAGCCTCGGGACTAGCGGAGGGCATGAGCAGTTCTTC. This translates into CASSLGTSGGHEQFF.

CDR3 sequence reads: CASSLGGQINYGYTF. CDR3 in DNA: TGCGCCAGCAGCTTAGGGGGACAGATAAACTATGGCTACACCTTC. This chain connects TRBV5-1 to TRBJ1-2; 7 nucleotides align to TRBD1. V lost 2 bases and J lost 2; bases outside the gene matches: 6. This CDR3 has 15 residues. Looked up from germline, CDR1 is SGHRS and CDR2 is YFSETQ.

J is TRBJ2-1 and V is TRBV9; TRBD2 is a possible D gene (6 bases). The V gene lost 4 bases and the J gene lost 6 bases, with 20 bases spanning the gap. The CDR3 contains 16 residues. Per germline, CDR1 SGDLS and CDR2 YYNGEE. As DNA, the CDR3 is TGTGCCAGCAGCTCCTTGTTGGGGGGTTTCCGCAATGAGCAGTTCTTC. This codes for CASSSLLGGFRNEQFF. The variable domain in full, with the rest retrieved from reference TRBV9 and TRBJ2-1, is DSGVTQTPKHLITATGQRVTLRCSPRSGDLSVYWYQQSLDQGLQFLIQYYNGEERAKGNILERFSAQQFPDLHSELNLSSLELGDSALYFCASSSLLGGFRNEQFFGPGTRLTVL.

V and J are TRBV5-6 and TRBJ2-7; D is perhaps TRBD1 or TRBD2 (6 bases each). Germline CDR1 reads SGHDT; CDR2 reads YYEEEE. This CDR3 region has 15 residues. Trimming stripped 4 bases from V and 3 bases from J, with 17 bases between. This chain's CDR3 is CASSPSVGGGYEQYF. CDR3 sequence (DNA): TGTGCCAGCAGCCCTTCGGTAGGAGGGGGCTACGAGCAGTACTTC.

In this sample, this clone turned up once. The V and J genes are TRBV29-1 and TRBJ2-7, with D possibly matching TRBD1 (7 bases). V lost 8 bases, J lost 5 bases, and 16 bases lay in between. This CDR3 spans 12 amino acids. Germline V gene data show CDR1 as SQVTM and CDR2 as ANQGSEA. CDR3 protein: CSFRGEMDEQYF. CDR3 sequence (DNA): TGCAGCTTCAGGGGGGAAATGGACGAGCAGTACTTC.

The genes are TRBV19 and TRBJ1-1; D call uncertain. CDR1 is LNHDA, CDR2 SQIVND, per germline (reference sequence). The CDR3 totals 12 residues. With 5 bases removed from V and 0 bases from J, the gap between germline ends came to 4 bases. In DNA, the CDR3 is TGTGCCAGTAGTTTCGTGAACACTGAAGCTTTCTTT. Protein: CASSFVNTEAFF.

The V call is TRBV5-1, the J call TRBJ2-7; D uncertain. The length of the CDR3 is 13 residues. Trimming stripped 4 bases from V and 5 bases from J, with 13 bases between. CDR1 is SGHRS and CDR2 is YFSETQ in the germline V gene. CDR3 nucleotides: TGCGCCAGCAGCCTGCCCGGGCTGAACGAGCAGTACTTC. It yields the protein CASSLPGLNEQYF. Using reference TRBV5-1 and TRBJ2-7 for the parts outside the CDR3, the full variable domain is KAGVTQTPRYLIKTRGQQVTLSCSPISGHRSVSWYQQTPGQGLQFLFEYFSETQRNKGNFPGRFSGRQFSNSRSEMNVSTLELGDSALYLCASSLPGLNEQYFGPGTRLTVT.

This clone came up a few times. CDR3 nucleotides: TGTGCCAGTAGTATAGTTGGGACCTACGAGCAGTACTTC. It encodes CASSIVGTYEQYF. V gene TRBV19 combines with J gene TRBJ2-7; D is uncertain. V shed 1 base and J shed 2 bases, with 6 bases lying between them. Germline V CDR1 and CDR2: LNHDA, SQIVND (reference sequence). This CDR3 spans 13 amino acids. Filled out from reference TRBV19 and TRBJ2-7, the complete variable domain reads DGGITQSPKYLFRKEGQNVTLSCEQNLNHDAMYWYRQDPGQGLRLIYYSQIVNDFQKGDIAEGYSVSREKKESFPLTVTSAQKNPTAFYLCASSIVGTYEQYFGPGTRLTVT.

The rearrangement links TRBV7-2 to TRBJ1-1; no reliable D call. Deletions cut 3 bases from V and 5 bases from J, with 10 bases between. Germline loops: CDR1 SGHTA, CDR2 FQGNSA. The CDR3 totals 13 residues. CDR3 nucleotides: TGTGCCAGCAGCTTTTCGGCCAAGACTGAAGCTTTCTTT. Translating it yields CASSFSAKTEAFF.

The rearrangement uses TRBV5-1 and TRBJ2-2; either TRBD1 or TRBD2 may supply D (7 bases each). The V gene lost 0 bases and the J gene lost 0 bases, with 15 bases spanning the gap. The CDR3 runs to 18 residues. Germline V lookup: CDR1 SGHRS, CDR2 YFSETQ. CDR3 amino acids: CASSLAPTGTTNTGELFF. The DNA of the CDR3 is TGCGCCAGCAGCTTGGCCCCGACAGGGACTACGAACACCGGGGAGCTGTTTTTT.

The genes are TRBV5-1 and TRBJ1-4; 7 bases map to TRBD1. J was trimmed by 7 bases and V by 0 bases; bases with no gene match: 6. The CDR3 loop spans 15 amino acids. The germline V gene has CDR1 SGHRS and CDR2 YFSETQ. The CDR3 nucleotides are TGCGCCAGCAGCTTGGTACCAGGGGGAAGTGAAAAACTGTTTTTT. It encodes CASSLVPGGSEKLFF. Based on the CDR3 plus reference TRBV5-1 and TRBJ1-4, the full variable domain is KAGVTQTPRYLIKTRGQQVTLSCSPISGHRSVSWYQQTPGQGLQFLFEYFSETQRNKGNFPGRFSGRQFSNSRSEMNVSTLELGDSALYLCASSLVPGGSEKLFFGSGTQLSVL.

This clone was observed a single time. V gene TRBV19 combines with J gene TRBJ1-5; 11 nucleotides agree with TRBD1. The CDR3 is made up of 16 amino acids. Germline trimming cut 7 bases from V and 10 bases from J; bases unmatched to any gene: 15. Germline CDR1 is LNHDA and CDR2 is SQIVND (reference sequence). DNA of the CDR3: TGTGCCAGTACCCGATACGGGACAGGGGGAATTCGTCCCCAGCATTTT. Encoded protein: CASTRYGTGGIRPQHF.

The chain uses TRBV6-5 and TRBJ2-1; D ambiguous. The V gene's germline CDR1 is MNHEY and CDR2 SVGAGI. Trimming took off 0 bases at V and 8 bases at J, with 14 bases between the two ends. The CDR3 loop spans 15 amino acids. The CDR3, as DNA: TGTGCCAGCAGTTACTCGAAGGCAGGTGCCGATGAGCAGTTCTTC. Protein sequence: CASSYSKAGADEQFF.

The chain joins TRBV5-8 to TRBJ1-1, with D hard to call. The germline CDR1 and CDR2 sequences are SGHTS and YDEGEE. V gave up 5 bases and J gave up 5 bases, with 7 bases separating them. The CDR3 runs to 11 residues. The CDR3 sequence is CASRPVTEAFF. The CDR3, as DNA: TGTGCCAGCAGACCAGTGACTGAAGCTTTCTTT.

The rearrangement uses TRBV7-2 and TRBJ1-5, with 7 bases fitting TRBD1. CDR1 SGHTA and CDR2 FQGNSA come from the germline V gene. The CDR3 has 15 residues. The V segment lost 5 bases and the J segment 6 bases; nucleotides outside the gene matches: 10. The CDR3 sequence is CASSPGAGGFQPQHF. Here the CDR3 DNA reads TGTGCCAGCAGCCCCGGTGCAGGGGGGTTTCAGCCCCAGCATTTT.

The chain is built from TRBV5-1 and TRBJ1-2, with TRBD1 as a possible D gene (6 bases). V was pared by 1 base and J by 3 bases, with 10 bases between. This CDR3 comprises 14 residues. The germline V gene encodes CDR1 SGHRS and CDR2 YFSETQ. CDR3 bases: TGCGCCAGCAGCTTGTACAGGGCCGACTATGGCTACACCTTC. Protein product: CASSLYRADYGYTF.

The V call is TRBV19, the J call TRBJ2-7; possibly TRBD1 for D (6 bases). The CDR3 runs to 15 residues. The germline V gene encodes CDR1 LNHDA and CDR2 SQIVND (reference sequence). Trimming removed 6 bases from V and 3 bases from J, with 18 bases in between. CDR3 sequence (DNA): TGTGCCAGTAGCTTAAGGGGACATGGCCTCTACGAGCAGTACTTC. Translating gives CASSLRGHGLYEQYF.